This TCR beta chain was identified in a study of shared clonotypes between healthy human individuals. About the study: CD4 naive and memory got three plates each, CD8 naive two, CD8 memory one.

The CDR3 is 13 residues long. Germline assignment: CDR1 SGHRS and CDR2 YFSETQ. With 0 bases removed from V and 2 bases from J, the gap between germline ends came to 6 bases. Study results and limitations: Blood was the sole source, and tissue repertoires probably differ.

This table comes from immunoSEQ multiplex PCR, and its TCRdb copy is limited to in-frame clones, with some not included. The data contain approximately 1,000,000 clones, approximately 77% of them singletons. For this clone: Antigen specificity is unknown.

This receptor was obtained from a man aged 18 to 29 in good health. Some clones in this sample may be carry-over from other donors' samples. The chain carries TRBV5-1 and TRBJ2-7, with no clear D. What was sequenced was memory CD4+ T cells from PBMCs. The subset was: CD45RA-negative fraction. The CDR3 spells CASSLGEAYEQYF. DNA for the CDR3: TGCGCCAGCAGCTTGGGTGAAGCCTACGAGCAGTACTTC.